This T cell receptor beta chain appears in the sequencing data of a study of human T cells and chemical hapten exposure (dated by TCRdb to the early 2020s). Context from the whole study: Libraries were pooled for sequencing, and variation in per-sample TCR yields was attributed mainly to small differences in library volumes within the pool. The study tracked peripheral blood TCR repertoire changes in vivo during primary and secondary sensitization to the hapten diphenylcyclopropenone (DPC) in alopecia patients.

This clonotype was seen repeatedly, ten times or more. No antigen is known for it. No clone much larger than this one lies a single base away; base qualities are absent. General study outcomes and caveats: The number of TCRs above 1 in 1000 frequency did not change with DPC sensitization; there was no evidence of global repertoire structure alterations. Repeated subsampling changed both the strength of the expansion versus patch-test correlation and the threshold at which the correlation became significant.

Unfractionated whole blood was collected in Tempus Blood RNA tubes, and total RNA was extracted from that blood. As TCR sequencing controls, roughly five healthy volunteers were used, with blood taken at day 0, 2 weeks and 6 weeks. Trimming removed 5 bases from V and 2 bases from J, leaving 13 bases between the germline ends. From the germline V gene (reference sequence), CDR1 is DFQATT and CDR2 is SNEGSKA. Its CDR3 holds 14 amino acids, cysteine through phenylalanine. Just the 42-base CDR3 DNA is kept, in frame starting at base 1. During library preparation, unique molecular identifiers were attached to individual cDNA molecules so that TCRs could be counted in a quantitative, reproducible way. For every blood RNA sample, sequencing covered both the TCR alpha and TCR beta chains. The published analysis was carried out like this. The median number of TCRs per sample was approximately 98,000, ranging from about 23,224 to 700,000. The Decombinator software suite was used to annotate V, J and CDR3 in the TCR reads. To make PS versus PT1 abundance plots, every sample was subsampled to the same number of TCRs (28,000). Expanded TCRs were defined as absent before sensitization and observed at least eight times at the 2-week time point. TCRdb trimmed public reads at Q25 via fastp, called clones via MiXCR and kept in-frame beta chains. Each entry merges the rows of one CDR3 protein and shows their most common DNA and genes. The V and J calls were not made by the authors but by TCRdb's processing. The table for this sample lists about 120,000 distinct CDR3 sequences; 6.5% to 10% of them were counted only once. The biggest ten clones account for around 1.5% of the sample.

The sequenced sample was whole blood. This TCR came from a human donor in good health. Some clones in this sample may be carry-over from other donors' samples. Donor details come from another sample of the same person, matched by shared clones. The rearrangement joined TRBV20-1 to TRBJ1-5; the D gene is possibly TRBD1, with 5 bases matching. In nucleotides, the sequence is TGCAGTGCTCCCGATAGAGGGGGCAATCAGCCCCAGCATTTT. It codes for CSAPDRGGNQPQHF.